Below are 15 T cell receptor beta chains sequenced from a single sample in a study of radiotherapy plus CTLA-4 blockade in lung cancer. Sequenced by immunoSEQ multiplex PCR; TCRdb stores in-frame clones only, minus some. This sample has more than 95,000 clones, with around 79% found just once. The specimen comprised peripheral blood, sampled from a patient treated with radiotherapy plus ipilimumab. The receptors originated from a human donor with non-small cell lung cancer who had a partial response to radiotherapy plus ipilimumab. Some clones in this sample may be carry-over from other donors' samples.

V and J are TRBV7-9 and TRBJ2-5; TRBD1 might be the D (6 bases). Germline CDR1 reads SEHNR; CDR2 reads FQNEAQ (reference sequence). V was trimmed by 2 bases and J by 4 bases, leaving 11 bases between them. The CDR3 is 14 amino acids. The CDR3 sequence: CASSLQTGIETQYF. CDR3 bases: TGTGCCAGCAGCTTACAAACAGGGATAGAGACCCAGTACTTC.

Only a few counts were recorded for this clone. This sample includes further DNA sequences coding for the same CDR3. The chain recombines TRBV4-2 with TRBJ1-5; TRBD1 might be the D (6 bases). V lost 3 bases to trimming and J lost 7 bases, with 13 bases between them. The CDR3 extends over 14 amino acids. CDR1 and CDR2 from the germline V gene are LGHNA and YNFKEQ. The CDR3 DNA reads TGTGCCAGCAGCCAGGGTCAGGGGTACCAGCCCCAGCATTTT. The encoded protein is CASSQGQGYQPQHF.

This chain links TRBV4-2 with TRBJ2-5; 15 bases are a match to TRBD2. The V gene's germline CDR1 is LGHNA and CDR2 YNFKEQ. Trimming took 4 bases from V and 3 from J; bases not matched to a gene: 15. The CDR3 is 20 amino acids. CDR3 in amino acids: CASSPGRWTSGRASEETQYF. DNA for the CDR3: TGTGCCAGCAGCCCAGGACGTTGGACTAGCGGGAGGGCCTCGGAAGAGACCCAGTACTTC.

V is TRBV4-2 and J is TRBJ2-5; 7 nucleotides align to TRBD2. Per germline, CDR1 LGHNA and CDR2 YNFKEQ. The CDR3 totals 16 residues. The V gene end was trimmed by 0 bases and the J gene end by 5 bases; junction bases not matched to a gene: 9. For the CDR3, the DNA is TGTGCCAGCAGCCAAGAGAGGGGAGGGGCCAGGGAGACCCAGTACTTC. Its protein is CASSQERGGARETQYF.

The V call is TRBV28, the J call TRBJ2-7, with a tentative D call TRBD2 (5 bases). The ends were cut back, 3 bases at V and 2 bases at J, with 11 bases in the middle. CDR3 length equals 14 residues. The germline CDR1 and CDR2 sequences are MDHEN and SYDVKM. The CDR3 DNA reads TGTGCCAGCAGTTTTCTGGAGGAGGCCTACGAGCAGTACTTC. Amino acids: CASSFLEEAYEQYF.

The CDR3 DNA reads TGTGCCACCTCGCCAGCGGGGGGTCCAAACGAGCAGTACTTC. It translates to CATSPAGGPNEQYF. V and J are TRBV2 and TRBJ2-7; 9 positions agree with TRBD2. The CDR3 extends over 14 amino acids. The germline V gene encodes CDR1 SNHLY and CDR2 FYNNEI. V shed 10 bases and J 5 bases; nucleotides not matched to a gene: 12.

The J gene is TRBJ1-3, the V gene TRBV27, with D hard to call. Germline CDR1 reads MNHEY; CDR2 reads SMNVEV (reference sequence). Trimming left V 4 bases short and J 0 bases short, with 7 bases between. The length of the CDR3 is 14 residues. In DNA, the CDR3 is TGTGCCAGCAGTTCCAGTAACTCTGGAAACACCATATATTTT. Its protein product is CASSSSNSGNTIYF.

This sequence joins TRBV7-9 and TRBJ2-3, with TRBD2 matching over 11 bases. Germline V gene lookup returns CDR1 SEHNR and CDR2 FQNEAQ (reference sequence). The CDR3 runs 16 residues. Losses at the gene ends were 1 base for V and 4 bases for J; bases not matched to a gene: 4. As DNA, the CDR3 is TGTGCCAGCAGCTTAGTGCTAGCGGGGGGTCCAGATACGCAGTATTTT. Its protein is CASSLVLAGGPDTQYF.

The V gene is TRBV7-2, the J gene TRBJ2-2; 8 nucleotides agree with TRBD1. V shed 5 bases, J shed 6 bases, and the junction held 5 bases outside the gene matches. Germline values: CDR1 SGHTA, CDR2 FQGNSA. This CDR3 comprises 14 residues. The CDR3 bases are TGTGCCAGCAGCCCCAGGGGGCGGGCCGGGGAGCTGTTTTTT. Translation: CASSPRGRAGELFF.

The chain employs TRBV28 and TRBJ2-1; D is undetermined. Trimming pared 4 bases from V and 2 bases from J, leaving 18 bases between. Germline assignment: CDR1 MDHEN and CDR2 SYDVKM. This CDR3 is 17 amino acids long. The CDR3 region has the DNA TGTGCCAGCAGTTCCCTTCCTAGAGCTACGGCCTACAATGAGCAGTTCTTC. The encoded protein is CASSSLPRATAYNEQFF.

CDR3 in amino acids: CASSLGQGEQETQYF. As DNA, the CDR3 is TGTGCCAGCAGCTTAGGACAGGGTGAACAAGAGACCCAGTACTTC. This rearrangement joins TRBV11-3 to TRBJ2-5, with 7 bases fitting TRBD1. The CDR3 covers 15 residues. CDR1 is SGHNT and CDR2 is YENEEA in the germline V gene. The V segment lost 1 base and the J segment 2 bases; nucleotides outside the gene matches: 4. Using reference TRBV11-3 and TRBJ2-5 for the parts outside the CDR3, the full variable domain is EAGVVQSPRYKIIEKKQPVAFWCNPISGHNTLYWYLQNLGQGPELLIRYENEEAVDDSQLPKDRFSAERLKGVDSTLKIQPAELGDSAVYLCASSLGQGEQETQYFGPGTRLLVL.

This clone has at least ten counts. The V and J genes are TRBV4-3 and TRBJ1-2, with D possibly TRBD1 on 5 matching bases. CDR3 length: 14 amino acids. Trimming stripped 0 bases from V and 4 bases from J, with 9 bases between. Per the germline V gene, CDR1 is LGHNA and CDR2 is YSLEER. CDR3: CASSQDLRGYGYTF. The CDR3 coding sequence is TGCGCCAGCAGCCAAGATTTAAGGGGCTATGGCTACACCTTC.

This clone was recorded a few times. CDR3 loop: CASSLRGVETQYF. In nucleotides, the CDR3 is TGTGCCAGCAGCTTGCGGGGGGTCGAGACCCAGTACTTC. This chain links TRBV7-2 with TRBJ2-5; 8 bases are a match to TRBD2. The trim removed 3 bases at V and 5 bases at J, leaving 2 bases unmatched. Germline CDR1 SGHTA, CDR2 FQGNSA. The CDR3 consists of 13 residues.

This rearrangement joins TRBV2 to TRBJ1-4, with no clear D. Per germline, CDR1 SNHLY and CDR2 FYNNEI. The CDR3 totals 14 residues. Trimming removed 2 bases from V and 4 bases from J, with 8 bases in between. DNA of the CDR3: TGTGCCAGCAGTGAATTGACAAATAATGAAAAACTGTTTTTT. Amino acids: CASSELTNNEKLFF.

V and J are TRBV2 and TRBJ2-3; 8 nucleotides agree with TRBD1. Germline values: CDR1 SNHLY, CDR2 FYNNEI. Unmatched junction bases numbered 10, after V lost 7 bases and J lost 1 base. The CDR3 runs to 16 residues. CDR3 protein: CASKTGALGGTDTQYF. CDR3 in DNA: TGTGCCAGCAAGACAGGGGCACTGGGCGGCACAGATACGCAGTATTTT.